Below, 9 T cell receptor beta chains from the same sample are listed, as sequenced in a study of T cell repertoires in cytomegalovirus infection. These receptors have no known antigen. TCRdb itself ran the reads through MiXCR, one entry per CDR3 protein. The sample lists 300,000 to 400,000 distinct CDR3 sequences; about 27% were seen once. The sample here was cultured PBMCs, taken from culture after CMV antigen stimulation. Receptor source: a human donor in good health (CMV status not recorded). Some clones in this sample may be carry-over from other donors' samples.

This rearrangement joins TRBV3-1 to TRBJ2-5; D is tentatively TRBD1 or TRBD2 (6 bases each). V shed 4 bases and J shed 4 bases, with 10 bases lying between them. The germline V gene has CDR1 LGHDT and CDR2 YNNKEL (reference sequence). The CDR3 has 13 residues. CDR3 sequence: CASSLRGPETQYF. CDR3 nucleotides: TGTGCCAGCAGCCTCCGGGGGCCAGAGACCCAGTACTTC.

This clonotype was seen repeatedly, ten times or more. The rearrangement links TRBV12-3 or TRBV12-4 to TRBJ2-3; 8 bases are a match to TRBD1. V lost 5 bases to trimming and J lost 0 bases; unmatched junction nucleotides: 10. The CDR3 sequence is 17 residues long. The CDR3 region is CASSLLIGQGSTDTQYF. The CDR3 nucleotides read TGTGCCAGCAGTCTACTCATTGGACAGGGCAGCACAGATACGCAGTATTTT.

This clonotype appeared many times. V gene TRBV28 combines with J gene TRBJ1-1, with 12 nucleotides matching TRBD1. The CDR3 is 14 residues long. The V gene end was trimmed by 5 bases and the J gene end by 5 bases; junction bases not matched to a gene: 3. From germline, CDR1 is MDHEN and CDR2 SYDVKM. The CDR3 region is CASSPGQGATEAFF. CDR3 DNA sequence: TGTGCCAGCAGTCCGGGACAGGGGGCAACTGAAGCTTTCTTT.

This sequence joins TRBV20-1 and TRBJ2-1; 12 positions match TRBD1. Trimming took 5 bases from V and 8 from J; bases not matched to a gene: 13. CDR1 DFQATT and CDR2 SNEGSKA come from the germline V gene (reference sequence). The CDR3 consists of 16 residues. The chain's CDR3 is CSAPSPSGTGGDEQFF. CDR3 in DNA: TGCAGTGCTCCGAGCCCCAGCGGGACAGGGGGCGATGAGCAGTTCTTC.

The chain links TRBV18 to TRBJ1-2; D possibly corresponds to TRBD1 (5 bases). Trimming took 6 bases from V and 4 from J, leaving 18 bases between them. The CDR3 has 15 amino acids. Germline CDR1 reads KGHSH; CDR2 reads LQKENI. The CDR3 region has the DNA TGTGCCAGCTCTTTCGATCCGGGACCAGTCTATGGCTACACCTTC. This codes for CASSFDPGPVYGYTF.

A few counts support this clonotype. V is TRBV19 and J is TRBJ1-5, with D possibly matching TRBD1 (5 bases). CDR3 length equals 13 residues. V was cut by 10 bases and J by 11 bases, with 21 bases left in between. The germline V gene has CDR1 LNHDA and CDR2 SQIVND (reference sequence). The CDR3 DNA is TGTGCCACCACGGACACCACGATCAAAACCCAGCATTTT. Residues: CATTDTTIKTQHF.

Note on this clonotype: One end of the junction does not line up with germline, which may come from a read error. The rearrangement uses TRBV12-3 or TRBV12-4 and TRBJ2-7; TRBD2 matches 11 bases. The length of the CDR3 is 14 residues. Written as DNA, the CDR3 is TGTGCCAGCAGCCTTAGCGGGAGGGCCTCCGAGCAGTACTTT. Translation: CASSLSGRASEQYF.

This clonotype was picked up a small number of times. V usage is TRBV5-1 and J usage is TRBJ1-1, with unresolved D. Germline CDR1 SGHRS, CDR2 YFSETQ. This CDR3 is built from 16 residues. Trimming pared 0 bases from V and 0 bases from J, leaving 12 bases between. Here the CDR3 reads CASSLGYSSMNTEAFF. DNA for the CDR3: TGCGCCAGCAGCTTGGGCTACAGTTCCATGAACACTGAAGCTTTCTTT.

The chain is built from TRBV28 and TRBJ2-1; no clear D gene. The germline V gene encodes CDR1 MDHEN and CDR2 SYDVKM. The V gene lost 2 bases and the J gene lost 13 bases, with 6 bases spanning the gap. The CDR3 sequence is 10 residues long. The CDR3 sequence: CASSLKRQFF. CDR3 in DNA: TGTGCCAGCAGTTTAAAGCGACAGTTCTTC. Combining the CDR3 with reference TRBV28 and TRBJ2-1 gives the whole variable domain DVKVTQSSRYLVKRTGEKVFLECVQDMDHENMFWYRQDPGLGLRLIYFSYDVKMKEKGDIPEGYSVSREKKERFSLILESASTNQTSMYLCASSLKRQFFGPGTRLTVL.